The 14 T cell receptor beta chains below all came from one sample that was sequenced in a study of T cell repertoires in cytomegalovirus infection. TCRdb processed the reads anew with MiXCR; each CDR3 protein has one entry. This table has approximately 400,000 distinct CDR3 sequences, roughly a third appearing once. Sample: PBMCs. The source of these receptors is a human donor in good health (CMV status not recorded). Some clones in this sample may be carry-over from other donors' samples.

In regard to this clonotype: As the CDR3 is not closed by the conserved phenylalanine or tryptophan, this likely results from a read error. The chain joins TRBV28 to TRBJ2-1, with 12 bases aligning to TRBD1. CDR1 and CDR2 (germline): MDHEN, SYDVKM. The CDR3 is 15 residues long. The V segment lost 2 bases and the J segment 8 bases; nucleotides outside the gene matches: 4. CDR3 DNA: TGTGCCAGCAGTTTAGGGGACAGGGGGCTCGATGAGCAGTTCTTA. It translates to CASSLGDRGLDEQFL.

The chain links TRBV7-2 to TRBJ2-5; the match to TRBD2 covers 9 bases. CDR1 and CDR2 from the germline V gene are SGHTA and FQGNSA. Germline trimming cut 9 bases from V and 4 bases from J; bases unmatched to any gene: 18. This CDR3 has 17 residues. The CDR3 bases are TGTGCCAGAAGCACCAACCCCGGGACTAGCCAGTCAGAGACCCAGTACTTC. Protein product: CARSTNPGTSQSETQYF.

The V gene is TRBV12-3 or TRBV12-4, the J gene TRBJ2-7; 8 bases are a match to TRBD1. Losses at the gene ends were 5 bases for V and 4 bases for J; bases not matched to a gene: 4. CDR3 length: 13 residues. Written as DNA, the CDR3 is TGTGCCAGCAGTACGGACAGGGTTTACGAGCAGTACTTC. Its translation: CASSTDRVYEQYF.

V and J are TRBV20-1 and TRBJ2-2; 7 nucleotides line up with TRBD2. This CDR3 has 13 residues. CDR1 is DFQATT, CDR2 SNEGSKA, per germline (reference sequence). The trim removed 6 bases at V and 6 bases at J, leaving 7 bases unmatched. The CDR3 sequence: CSAPSGVAGELFF. For the CDR3, the DNA is TGCAGTGCGCCAAGCGGGGTAGCCGGGGAGCTGTTTTTT.

This sequence joins TRBV10-3 and TRBJ2-7, with 8 bases matching TRBD1. Germline values: CDR1 ENHRY, CDR2 SYGVKD. Trimming took 8 bases from V and 2 from J; bases not matched to a gene: 8. The CDR3 consists of 14 residues. The CDR3 loop is CAISYGTGTYEQYF. In DNA, the CDR3 is TGTGCCATCTCTTATGGGACAGGTACCTACGAGCAGTACTTC.

This clonotype was observed a handful of times. The V gene is TRBV15, the J gene TRBJ2-7; D not resolved. Germline assignment: CDR1 LNHNV and CDR2 YYDKDF (reference sequence). This CDR3 contains 13 residues. V shed 0 bases and J shed 5 bases, with 8 bases lying between them. CDR3 residues: CATSRDLRNEQYF. CDR3 DNA sequence: TGTGCCACCAGCAGAGATTTGAGGAACGAGCAGTACTTC.

To note about this clonotype: A read error may be the cause here, since a much bigger clone is one base away. The CDR3 carries no conserved terminal phenylalanine or tryptophan, so it likely arises from a read error. The CDR3 nucleotides are TGTGCCAGCAGCTTAGAACCTGGGGGGGAGCAGTACTTA. As protein: CASSLEPGGEQYL. V and J are TRBV11-2 and TRBJ2-7, with D possibly being TRBD2 (6 bases). V shed 0 bases and J shed 7 bases, with 10 bases lying between them. From germline, CDR1 is SGHAT and CDR2 FQNNGV. The CDR3 has 13 residues.

The sample holds many counts of this clonotype. The CDR3 spells CASSLASEQFF. The CDR3, as DNA: TGTGCCAGCTCCCTAGCCTCGGAGCAGTTCTTC. This sequence joins TRBV6-2 or TRBV6-3 and TRBJ2-1; weak D call: TRBD2 (5 bases). Per germline, CDR1 MNHEY and CDR2 SVGEGT. The V end was cut by 8 bases, the J end by 10 bases, with 12 bases between. This CDR3 has 11 residues.

V gene TRBV19 combines with J gene TRBJ2-7; 8 bases fit TRBD1. Trimming cost V 4 bases and J 3 bases; bases outside gene matches: 5. Germline CDR1 LNHDA, CDR2 SQIVND (reference sequence). There are 14 residues in the CDR3. The CDR3 DNA sequence: TGTGCCAGTAGTACGACAGGGGCAGGCTACGAGCAGTACTTC. Its protein is CASSTTGAGYEQYF.

The chain has TRBV3-1 and TRBJ1-1; D remains ambiguous. The CDR3 loop spans 15 amino acids. V was pared by 0 bases and J by 1 base, with 9 bases between. CDR1 is LGHDT and CDR2 is YNNKEL in the germline V gene (reference sequence). CDR3 sequence reads: CASSQDTAGNTEAFF. CDR3 nucleotides: TGTGCCAGCAGCCAAGATACTGCAGGGAACACTGAAGCTTTCTTT.

Comments on this clonotype: Mismatch with germline at one junction end may stem from a read error. This chain connects TRBV7-2 to TRBJ2-3; tentatively, D is TRBD2 (7 bases). CDR1 and CDR2 from the germline V gene are SGHTA and FQGNSA. This CDR3 region has 15 residues. In nucleotides, the CDR3 is TGTGCCAGCAGCTTCCAGTGGGGGGGCACAGATACGAAGTATTTT. Translating gives CASSFQWGGTDTKYF.

This clonotype occurred a few times. V is TRBV6-5 and J is TRBJ1-5, with unresolved D. Germline V gene sequence: CDR1 MNHEY, CDR2 SVGAGI. The V end was cut by 4 bases, the J end by 8 bases, with 12 bases between. The CDR3 is 13 amino acids. In DNA form, the CDR3 reads TGTGCCAGCAGTTTGTTGGGGAAGGAGCCCCAGCATTTT. Encoded protein: CASSLLGKEPQHF.

This clonotype was found a few times. V and J are TRBV10-3 and TRBJ2-5, with TRBD2 as a possible D gene (6 bases). The CDR3 is 14 residues long. Trimming stripped 0 bases from V and 1 base from J, with 6 bases between. From germline, CDR1 is ENHRY and CDR2 SYGVKD. CDR3 protein: CAISESGGQETQYF. In DNA form, the CDR3 reads TGTGCCATCAGTGAGTCGGGGGGCCAAGAGACCCAGTACTTC.

CDR3 coding DNA: TGTGCCAGTATTGCCCGACAGGGAGGTTACGAAAAACTGTTTTTT. Encoded protein: CASIARQGGYEKLFF. V is TRBV19 and J is TRBJ1-4; 7 bases align to TRBD1. CDR1 and CDR2 (germline): LNHDA, SQIVND (reference sequence). The trim removed 7 bases at V and 8 bases at J, leaving 13 bases unmatched. The CDR3 spans 15 residues.